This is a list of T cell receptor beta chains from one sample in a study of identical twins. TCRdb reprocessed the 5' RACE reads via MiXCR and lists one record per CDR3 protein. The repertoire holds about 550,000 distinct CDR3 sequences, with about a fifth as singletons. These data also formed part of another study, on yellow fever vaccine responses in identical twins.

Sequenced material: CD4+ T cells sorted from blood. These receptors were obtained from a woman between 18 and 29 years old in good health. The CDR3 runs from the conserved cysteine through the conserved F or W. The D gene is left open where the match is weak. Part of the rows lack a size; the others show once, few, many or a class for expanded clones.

cdr3_aa: CASSLAGITDTQYF
cdr3_nt: TGCGCCAGCAGCTTGGCGGGGATCACAGATACGCAGTATTTT
v_call: TRBV5-1
j_call: TRBJ2-3
clone_size: -
d_call: -

cdr3_aa: CSADETSGIYNEQFF
cdr3_nt: TGCAGTGCTGACGAAACTAGCGGGATATACAATGAGCAGTTCTTC
v_call: TRBV20-1
j_call: TRBJ2-1
clone_size: few
d_call: TRBD2

cdr3_aa: CASSQETGRSTEAFF
cdr3_nt: TGTGCCAGCAGCCAAGAAACCGGGCGGAGCACTGAAGCTTTCTTT
v_call: TRBV3-1
j_call: TRBJ1-1
clone_size: -
d_call: -

cdr3_aa: CASSFDRDEAFF
cdr3_nt: TGTGCCAGCAGCTTCGACAGGGACGAAGCTTTCTTT
v_call: TRBV5-4
j_call: TRBJ1-1
clone_size: -
d_call: TRBD1

cdr3_aa: CASSYEARTSYNEQFF
cdr3_nt: TGTGCCAGCAGTTACGAGGCCAGGACCAGCTACAATGAGCAGTTCTTC
v_call: TRBV6-5
j_call: TRBJ2-1
clone_size: -
d_call: -

cdr3_aa: CASSIQSGSGYEQYF
cdr3_nt: TGTGCCAGTAGTATCCAGAGCGGGAGCGGATACGAGCAGTACTTC
v_call: TRBV19
j_call: TRBJ2-7
clone_size: -
d_call: TRBD2

cdr3_aa: CASSPQSYNEQFF
cdr3_nt: TGCGCCAGCAGCCCGCAGAGCTACAATGAGCAGTTCTTC
v_call: TRBV5-1
j_call: TRBJ2-1
clone_size: -
d_call: -

cdr3_aa: CATRSLGGQQFF
cdr3_nt: TGTGCCACCAGGTCCCTTGGGGGACAGCAGTTCTTC
v_call: TRBV24-1
j_call: TRBJ2-1
clone_size: -
d_call: -

cdr3_aa: CASSQPDRRFYNEQFF
cdr3_nt: TGTGCCAGCTCACAACCGGACAGGCGGTTCTACAATGAGCAGTTCTTC
v_call: TRBV18
j_call: TRBJ2-1
clone_size: -
d_call: TRBD1

cdr3_aa: CASSLGGDSGAEAFF
cdr3_nt: TGTGCCAGCAGCTTAGGAGGGGACAGTGGTGCTGAAGCTTTCTTT
v_call: TRBV7-6
j_call: TRBJ1-1
clone_size: -
d_call: TRBD1

cdr3_aa: CASSPEQGMKFF
cdr3_nt: TGCGCCAGCAGCCCGGAGCAGGGTATGAAGTTCTTC
v_call: TRBV5-1
j_call: TRBJ2-1
clone_size: few
d_call: -

cdr3_aa: CASSPLAGKNIQYF
cdr3_nt: TGTGCCAGCAGTCCTCTAGCGGGGAAAAACATTCAGTACTTC
v_call: TRBV6-1
j_call: TRBJ2-4
clone_size: -
d_call: TRBD2

cdr3_aa: CASVLGTSGNNEQFF
cdr3_nt: TGCGCCAGCGTCTTGGGGACTAGCGGAAACAATGAGCAGTTCTTC
v_call: TRBV5-1
j_call: TRBJ2-1
clone_size: few
d_call: TRBD2

cdr3_aa: CASQGLLETQYF
cdr3_nt: TGCGCCAGCCAAGGGTTACTGGAGACCCAGTACTTC
v_call: TRBV5-1
j_call: TRBJ2-5
clone_size: few
d_call: -

cdr3_aa: CARSRPEQYF
cdr3_nt: TGTGCCAGGAGCCGACCCGAGCAGTACTTC
v_call: TRBV12-3/TRBV12-4
j_call: TRBJ2-7
clone_size: -
d_call: -

cdr3_aa: CASSFEGVAGELFF
cdr3_nt: TGCGCCAGCAGCTTCGAGGGAGTCGCCGGGGAGCTGTTTTTT
v_call: TRBV5-1
j_call: TRBJ2-2
clone_size: few
d_call: -

cdr3_aa: CASSRGGPNTGELFF
cdr3_nt: TGCGCCAGCAGTCGCGGGGGACCGAACACCGGGGAGCTGTTTTTT
v_call: TRBV10-1
j_call: TRBJ2-2
clone_size: -
d_call: TRBD2

cdr3_aa: CASSSQGGGTYNEQFF
cdr3_nt: TGTGCCAGCAGCTCACAAGGGGGAGGGACCTACAATGAGCAGTTCTTC
v_call: TRBV7-3
j_call: TRBJ2-1
clone_size: once
d_call: -

cdr3_aa: CASSLLGDQPQHF
cdr3_nt: TGTGCCAGCAGTTTATTAGGGGATCAGCCCCAGCATTTT
v_call: TRBV12-3/TRBV12-4
j_call: TRBJ1-5
clone_size: many
d_call: -

cdr3_aa: CASSSSLVEKLFF
cdr3_nt: TGTGCCAGCAGTAGCTCTCTCGTGGAAAAACTGTTTTTT
v_call: TRBV27
j_call: TRBJ1-4
clone_size: few
d_call: -

cdr3_aa: CASSQRDPNSPLHF
cdr3_nt: TGTGCCAGCAGCCAGCGAGACCCCAATTCACCCCTCCACTTT
v_call: TRBV16
j_call: TRBJ1-6
clone_size: few
d_call: -

cdr3_aa: CSAAPGGYTF
cdr3_nt: TGCAGTGCTGCACCCGGGGGCTACACCTTC
v_call: TRBV20-1
j_call: TRBJ1-2
clone_size: -
d_call: -

cdr3_aa: CASRPQRGLASTSYNEQFF
cdr3_nt: TGTGCCAGCAGGCCCCAAAGGGGACTAGCGTCCACCTCCTACAATGAGCAGTTCTTC
v_call: TRBV12-3/TRBV12-4
j_call: TRBJ2-1
clone_size: few
d_call: TRBD2

cdr3_aa: CASSLNWARSGEQYF
cdr3_nt: TGTGCCAGCAGTTTAAATTGGGCCAGGAGCGGCGAGCAGTACTTC
v_call: TRBV12-3/TRBV12-4
j_call: TRBJ2-7
clone_size: many
d_call: -

cdr3_aa: CASSLSKTRYNEQFF
cdr3_nt: TGTGCCAGCAGCTTATCCAAAACCCGATACAATGAGCAGTTCTTC
v_call: TRBV7-2
j_call: TRBJ2-1
clone_size: few
d_call: -

cdr3_aa: CASSEGRLAGYYEQYF
cdr3_nt: TGTGCCAGCAGTGAAGGGAGACTAGCGGGATACTACGAGCAGTACTTC
v_call: TRBV25-1
j_call: TRBJ2-7
clone_size: -
d_call: TRBD2

cdr3_aa: CASGNVRANYGYTF
cdr3_nt: TGTGCCAGTGGTAATGTTCGAGCTAACTATGGCTACACCTTC
v_call: TRBV7-9
j_call: TRBJ1-2
clone_size: -
d_call: -

cdr3_aa: CASSPISGRGGEQFF
cdr3_nt: TGTGCCAGCAGCCCCATCTCCGGTAGGGGCGGGGAGCAGTTCTTC
v_call: TRBV11-2
j_call: TRBJ2-1
clone_size: -
d_call: -

cdr3_aa: CASSPRGPAEAFF
cdr3_nt: TGTGCCAGCTCACCAAGGGGGCCCGCTGAAGCTTTCTTT
v_call: TRBV18
j_call: TRBJ1-1
clone_size: few
d_call: TRBD1

cdr3_aa: CASSFSGSNEKLFF
cdr3_nt: TGTGCCAGCAGTTTTTCGGGCTCTAATGAAAAACTGTTTTTT
v_call: TRBV12-3/TRBV12-4
j_call: TRBJ1-4
clone_size: few
d_call: -

cdr3_aa: CASSQGNVEARTNEKLFF
cdr3_nt: TGCGCCAGCAGCCAAGGGAATGTGGAGGCTCGAACTAATGAAAAACTGTTTTTT
v_call: TRBV4-1
j_call: TRBJ1-4
clone_size: few
d_call: -

cdr3_aa: CASSQDGSLAGFTDTQYF
cdr3_nt: TGTGCCAGCAGCCAAGATGGTTCCCTAGCGGGGTTCACAGATACGCAGTATTTT
v_call: TRBV14
j_call: TRBJ2-3
clone_size: -
d_call: TRBD2

cdr3_aa: CASSSNRGDTQYF
cdr3_nt: TGTGCCAGCAGCTCTAACAGGGGAGATACGCAGTATTTT
v_call: TRBV7-8
j_call: TRBJ2-3
clone_size: -
d_call: TRBD1

cdr3_aa: CASGQSTGVETQYF
cdr3_nt: TGTGCCAGCGGCCAATCGACAGGGGTGGAGACCCAGTACTTC
v_call: TRBV2
j_call: TRBJ2-5
clone_size: few
d_call: TRBD1

cdr3_aa: CASSFLSGGASNTQYF
cdr3_nt: TGTGCCAGCAGCTTCTTGAGCGGGGGGGCCTCAAATACGCAGTATTTT
v_call: TRBV7-2
j_call: TRBJ2-3
clone_size: -
d_call: TRBD2

cdr3_aa: CASSQELSGNQETQYF
cdr3_nt: TGCGCCAGCAGCCAAGAACTGTCCGGCAACCAAGAGACCCAGTACTTC
v_call: TRBV4-1
j_call: TRBJ2-5
clone_size: few
d_call: -

cdr3_aa: CAIRRGVDIGELFF
cdr3_nt: TGTGCCATCCGGCGAGGCGTGGATATCGGGGAGCTGTTTTTT
v_call: TRBV6-1
j_call: TRBJ2-2
clone_size: -
d_call: -

cdr3_aa: CASSQNSVTSLTDTQYF
cdr3_nt: TGTGCCAGCAGCCAAAATTCCGTTACTAGTTTGACAGATACGCAGTATTTT
v_call: TRBV3-1
j_call: TRBJ2-3
clone_size: -
d_call: -

cdr3_aa: CASSLVSSGSYEQYF
cdr3_nt: TGCGCCAGCAGCTTGGTGTCTAGCGGATCCTACGAGCAGTACTTC
v_call: TRBV5-1
j_call: TRBJ2-7
clone_size: few
d_call: TRBD2